A single sample is the source of the 18 T cell receptor beta chains below, sequenced in a study of T cells in Graves' hyperthyroidism and ophthalmopathy. Amplification targeted TCR beta CDR3 regions from RNA transcripts. First-round RT-PCR with HTBI primers amplified the TCR CDR3 region. TCRdb re-derived calls from the multiplex PCR reads in MiXCR, one entry per CDR3 protein. The sample shows a few hundred thousand distinct CDR3 sequences, 14% of them seen only once. Source material: blood. The receptors originated from a middle-aged woman with Graves' hyperthyroidism.

V gene TRBV20-1 combines with J gene TRBJ1-4, with D possibly TRBD1 on 6 matching bases. CDR3 length: 14 amino acids. Germline V gene sequence: CDR1 DFQATT, CDR2 SNEGSKA (reference sequence). V lost 1 base and J 8 bases, leaving 14 bases between the germline ends. The CDR3 DNA reads as TGCAGTGCTAGAGTAGGGGGGGGACGCGAAAAACTGTTTTTT. Translation: CSARVGGGREKLFF.

This clonotype was observed at least ten times. The chain has TRBV3-1 and TRBJ2-3, with 11 bases that match TRBD2. From germline, CDR1 is LGHDT and CDR2 YNNKEL (reference sequence). Trimming at V came to 1 base and at J to 4 bases, leaving 4 bases not matched to a gene. There are 16 residues in the CDR3. CDR3 coding DNA: TGTGCCAGCAGCCAAGGTAGCGGGAGGGCCGCAGATACGCAGTATTTT. It encodes CASSQGSGRAADTQYF.

The chain has TRBV19 and TRBJ2-1, with 8 bases fitting TRBD2. The CDR3 runs to 16 residues. Losses at the gene ends were 7 bases for V and 3 bases for J; bases not matched to a gene: 11. Germline CDR1 and CDR2: LNHDA and SQIVND (reference sequence). The CDR3 DNA sequence: TGTGCCAGTAAGGCGTTGACTAGCGATGTCTACAATGAGCAGTTCTTC. It codes for CASKALTSDVYNEQFF.

This clonotype was counted many times. The gene calls are TRBV12-3 or TRBV12-4 and TRBJ1-4; TRBD1 is a possible D gene (5 bases). The CDR3 has 15 residues. The germline V and J ends were trimmed by 4 bases and 3 bases, with 12 bases remaining between them. The CDR3 sequence is CASSYSGMANEKLFF. In DNA, the CDR3 is TGTGCCAGCAGTTACTCAGGGATGGCTAATGAAAAACTGTTTTTT.

This clonotype was recorded at least ten times. The rearrangement links TRBV5-1 to TRBJ2-7; TRBD2 matches 7 bases. Unmatched junction bases numbered 7, after V lost 3 bases and J lost 4 bases. Germline V lookup: CDR1 SGHRS, CDR2 YFSETQ. The length of the CDR3 is 14 residues. The CDR3 loop reads CASSSRTREYEQYF. DNA for the CDR3: TGCGCCAGCAGCTCAAGGACTAGAGAATACGAGCAGTACTTC.

In this sample, this clonotype turned up many times. The V and J genes are TRBV7-6 and TRBJ2-7, with TRBD2 matching 10 bases. The CDR3 covers 16 residues. V shed 1 base and J 3 bases; nucleotides not matched to a gene: 6. From germline, CDR1 is SGHVS and CDR2 FNYEAQ. CDR3 amino acids: CASSLEASGGYYEQYF. CDR3 nucleotide sequence: TGTGCCAGCAGCTTAGAGGCTAGCGGGGGTTACTACGAGCAGTACTTC. Full variable domain (outside the CDR3, taken from reference TRBV7-6 and TRBJ2-7): GAGVSQSPRYKVTKRGQDVALRCDPISGHVSLYWYRQALGQGPEFLTYFNYEAQQDKSGLPNDRFSAERPEGSISTLTIQRTEQRDSAMYRCASSLEASGGYYEQYFGPGTRLTVT.

This clonotype showed up just a few times. The J gene is TRBJ2-7, the V gene TRBV2; 9 bases line up with TRBD1. Germline loops: CDR1 SNHLY, CDR2 FYNNEI. The V gene end was trimmed by 8 bases and the J gene end by 4 bases; junction bases not matched to a gene: 9. This CDR3 has 14 amino acids. The CDR3 nucleotides read TGTGCCAGCCACACAGGGGGCGCATCATACGAGCAGTACTTC. Translating gives CASHTGGASYEQYF. The variable domain in full, with the rest retrieved from reference TRBV2 and TRBJ2-7, is EPEVTQTPSHQVTQMGQEVILRCVPISNHLYFYWYRQILGQKVEFLVSFYNNEISEKSEIFDDQFSVERPDGSNFTLKIRSTKLEDSAMYFCASHTGGASYEQYFGPGTRLTVT.

This clonotype showed up just a few times. The V and J genes are TRBV30 and TRBJ2-3, with 11 bases identical to TRBD2. Germline V gene sequence: CDR1 GTSNPN, CDR2 SVGIG (reference sequence). This CDR3 region has 15 residues. The trim removed 2 bases at V and 3 bases at J, leaving 4 bases unmatched. CDR3 loop: CAWSPTSGRTDTQYF. The DNA for the CDR3 is TGTGCCTGGAGTCCCACTAGCGGGAGAACAGATACGCAGTATTTT.

This clonotype appeared many times. The chain joins TRBV28 to TRBJ1-2; D is ambiguous. Germline values: CDR1 MDHEN, CDR2 SYDVKM. V dropped 10 bases and J dropped 0 bases, with 15 bases sitting between them. This CDR3 has 14 amino acids. The CDR3 region is CATYTSGTNYGYTF. DNA of the CDR3: TGTGCCACCTACACAAGCGGGACTAACTATGGCTACACCTTC.

On this clonotype itself: One base away lies a much larger clone, so this may be a sequencing read error. The chain links TRBV29-1 to TRBJ2-5, with 7 positions matching TRBD2. Per the germline V gene, CDR1 is SQVTM and CDR2 is ANQGSEA. This CDR3 is built from 13 residues. J lost 4 bases, V lost 5 bases, and 7 bases had no gene match. The CDR3 DNA reads as TGCAGCGTTCGCGCTAGCGGTGGAGAGACCCAGTACTTC. Protein: CSVRASGGETQYF.

This chain links TRBV29-1 with TRBJ1-1, with D tentatively TRBD1 (6 bases). The ends were cut back, 0 bases at V and 4 bases at J, with 12 bases in the middle. CDR3 length: 14 residues. Germline V gene data show CDR1 as SQVTM and CDR2 as ANQGSEA. The CDR3 DNA follows: TGCAGCGTTGAAGAACAGGGATCCGGCACTGAAGCTTTCTTT. Translation: CSVEEQGSGTEAFF.

This chain uses TRBV7-6 with TRBJ2-1; D might be TRBD2 (6 bases). The CDR3 totals 16 residues. The germline V and J ends were trimmed by 1 base and 0 bases, with 10 bases remaining between them. Germline V gives CDR1 SGHVS, CDR2 FNYEAQ. In DNA, the CDR3 is TGTGCCAGCAGCTTAGTGGGACTGAGCTCCTACAATGAGCAGTTCTTC. Translating gives CASSLVGLSSYNEQFF.

This clonotype was detected many times. The gene calls are TRBV2 and TRBJ2-3; 8 bases fit TRBD1. Per germline, CDR1 SNHLY and CDR2 FYNNEI. This CDR3 contains 15 residues. The V gene end was trimmed by 4 bases and the J gene end by 3 bases; junction bases not matched to a gene: 6. The CDR3 nucleotides read TGTGCCAGCAGTGCAGGGGGCGCGGGTACAGATACGCAGTATTTT. Amino acids: CASSAGGAGTDTQYF.

This sequence joins TRBV9 and TRBJ2-2; D not resolved. V gave up 0 bases and J gave up 4 bases, with 7 bases separating them. The length of the CDR3 is 14 residues. Germline CDR1 reads SGDLS; CDR2 reads YYNGEE. The DNA of the CDR3 is TGTGCCAGCAGCGTAGATTGGACCACCGGGGAGCTGTTTTTT. Protein sequence: CASSVDWTTGELFF. Full variable domain (missing parts from reference TRBV9 and TRBJ2-2): DSGVTQTPKHLITATGQRVTLRCSPRSGDLSVYWYQQSLDQGLQFLIQYYNGEERAKGNILERFSAQQFPDLHSELNLSSLELGDSALYFCASSVDWTTGELFFGEGSRLTVL.

The sample holds many counts of this clonotype. The chain is built from TRBV28 and TRBJ2-1, with 7 bases fitting TRBD2. There are 12 residues in the CDR3. With V trimmed by 9 bases and J by 12 bases, 11 bases remained unmatched. CDR1 is MDHEN and CDR2 is SYDVKM in the germline V gene. CDR3 sequence (DNA): TGTGCCAGTAGCGGGCCCATACACGCGCAGTTCTTC. This codes for CASSGPIHAQFF. Looking up the rest from reference TRBV28 and TRBJ2-1 gives the full variable domain: DVKVTQSSRYLVKRTGEKVFLECVQDMDHENMFWYRQDPGLGLRLIYFSYDVKMKEKGDIPEGYSVSREKKERFSLILESASTNQTSMYLCASSGPIHAQFFGPGTRLTVL.

There are many counts of this clonotype. The rearrangement links TRBV11-3 to TRBJ1-1; D gene ambiguous. The ends were cut back, 5 bases at V and 1 base at J, with 8 bases in the middle. CDR1 SGHNT and CDR2 YENEEA come from the germline V gene. This CDR3 has 13 amino acids. The CDR3 loop reads CASSTNANTEAFF. The CDR3 DNA is TGTGCCAGCAGCACTAATGCGAACACTGAAGCTTTCTTT. The full variable domain, completed using reference TRBV11-3 and TRBJ1-1, is EAGVVQSPRYKIIEKKQPVAFWCNPISGHNTLYWYLQNLGQGPELLIRYENEEAVDDSQLPKDRFSAERLKGVDSTLKIQPAELGDSAVYLCASSTNANTEAFFGQGTRLTVV.

This clonotype came up many times. This sequence joins TRBV28 and TRBJ2-7; 10 nucleotides line up with TRBD1. The junction had 9 bases not matched to a gene; V was cut back by 6 bases and J by 4 bases. There are 15 residues in the CDR3. CDR1 is MDHEN and CDR2 is SYDVKM in the germline V gene. CDR3 in DNA: TGTGCCAGCAGCCGACCGGGACAGGGGACGTACGAGCAGTACTTC. Translation: CASSRPGQGTYEQYF.

Ten or more counts support this clonotype. V gene TRBV20-1 combines with J gene TRBJ2-7; D gene unclear. The CDR3 has 15 residues. In germline, CDR1 is DFQATT, CDR2 SNEGSKA (reference sequence). Trimming left V 1 base short and J 6 bases short, with 19 bases between. The CDR3 here is CSARALITPDGEQYF. For the CDR3, the DNA is TGCAGTGCTAGAGCTCTTATCACCCCGGATGGCGAGCAGTACTTC.